These 2 T cell receptor beta chains originate from one sample sequenced in a study of T cell responses to AZD1222 COVID-19 vaccine. The protocol was immunoSEQ multiplex PCR, while the TCRdb copy is restricted to in-frame clones and leaves out a portion. The sample lists fewer than 150,000 clones, approximately 92% seen once, with roughly 7.1% in the top ten. Material: peripheral blood, obtained 28 days after the second AZD1222 dose. The receptor set was obtained from an adult who received the AZD1222 COVID-19 vaccine.

The V call is TRBV27, the J call TRBJ1-1; D is unclear. Germline V gives CDR1 MNHEY, CDR2 SMNVEV (reference sequence). V lost 4 bases to trimming and J lost 1 base, with 7 bases between them. The CDR3 extends over 13 amino acids. CDR3: CASSYRENTEAFF. In nucleotides, the CDR3 is TGTGCCAGCAGTTATCGGGAGAACACTGAAGCTTTCTTT.

The chain uses TRBV5-1 and TRBJ2-2; no definite D call. Germline CDR1 is SGHRS and CDR2 is YFSETQ. Trimming removed 0 bases from V and 0 bases from J, with 3 bases in between. CDR3 length equals 14 residues. The DNA of the CDR3 is TGCGCCAGCAGCTTGGCCCCGAACACCGGGGAGCTGTTTTTT. It codes for CASSLAPNTGELFF.